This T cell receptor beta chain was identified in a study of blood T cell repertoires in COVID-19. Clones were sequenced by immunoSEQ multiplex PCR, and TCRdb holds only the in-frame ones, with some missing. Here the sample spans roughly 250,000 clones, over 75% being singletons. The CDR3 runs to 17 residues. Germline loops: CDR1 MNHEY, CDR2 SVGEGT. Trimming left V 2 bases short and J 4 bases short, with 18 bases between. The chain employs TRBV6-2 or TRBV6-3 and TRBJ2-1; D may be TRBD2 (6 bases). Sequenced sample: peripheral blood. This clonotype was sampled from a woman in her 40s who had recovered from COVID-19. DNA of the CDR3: TGTGCCAGCAGTTACAGATTTGGGGACTCAGGTTACAATGAGCAGTTCTTC. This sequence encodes CASSYRFGDSGYNEQFF.